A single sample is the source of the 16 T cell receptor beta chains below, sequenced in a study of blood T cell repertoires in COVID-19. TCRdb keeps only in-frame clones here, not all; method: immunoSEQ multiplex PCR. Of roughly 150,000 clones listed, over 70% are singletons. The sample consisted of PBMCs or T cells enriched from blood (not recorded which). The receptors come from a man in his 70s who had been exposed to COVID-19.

The CDR3, as DNA: TGTGCCAGCAGTCGTATAGCGGTTAGCACAGATACGCAGTATTTT. Its translation: CASSRIAVSTDTQYF. The rearrangement uses TRBV7-2 and TRBJ2-3; D is possibly TRBD2 (6 bases). V gave up 6 bases and J gave up 0 bases, with 13 bases separating them. Germline CDR1 is SGHTA and CDR2 is FQGNSA. The CDR3 contains 15 residues.

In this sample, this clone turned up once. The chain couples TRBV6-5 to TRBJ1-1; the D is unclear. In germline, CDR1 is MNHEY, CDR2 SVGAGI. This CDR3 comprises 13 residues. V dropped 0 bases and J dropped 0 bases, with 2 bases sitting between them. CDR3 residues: CASSYSLNTEAFF. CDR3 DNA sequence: TGTGCCAGCAGTTACTCCTTGAACACTGAAGCTTTCTTT.

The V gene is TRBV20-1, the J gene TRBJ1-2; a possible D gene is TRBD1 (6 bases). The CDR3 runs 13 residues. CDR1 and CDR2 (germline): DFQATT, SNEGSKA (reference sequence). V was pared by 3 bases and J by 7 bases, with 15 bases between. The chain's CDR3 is CSASGQGQIGYTF. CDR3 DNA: TGCAGTGCTAGTGGGCAGGGGCAAATTGGCTACACCTTC.

This CDR3 is CASSAPGLAGGPYEQYF. The CDR3 DNA reads TGTGCCAGTAGTGCTCCGGGACTAGCGGGAGGACCCTACGAGCAGTACTTC. J is TRBJ2-7 and V is TRBV19, with 15 bases matching TRBD2. CDR1 LNHDA and CDR2 SQIVND come from the germline V gene (reference sequence). The V and J ends lost 5 bases and 2 bases, in that order; junction bases with no gene match: 7. The CDR3 is 17 residues long.

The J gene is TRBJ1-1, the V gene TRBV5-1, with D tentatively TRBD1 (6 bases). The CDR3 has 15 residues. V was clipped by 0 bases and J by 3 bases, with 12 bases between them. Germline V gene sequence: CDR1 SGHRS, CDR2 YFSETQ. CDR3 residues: CASSLAGQSHTEAFF. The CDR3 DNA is TGCGCCAGCAGCTTGGCTGGACAGAGCCACACTGAAGCTTTCTTT. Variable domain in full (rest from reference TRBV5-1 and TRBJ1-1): KAGVTQTPRYLIKTRGQQVTLSCSPISGHRSVSWYQQTPGQGLQFLFEYFSETQRNKGNFPGRFSGRQFSNSRSEMNVSTLELGDSALYLCASSLAGQSHTEAFFGQGTRLTVV.

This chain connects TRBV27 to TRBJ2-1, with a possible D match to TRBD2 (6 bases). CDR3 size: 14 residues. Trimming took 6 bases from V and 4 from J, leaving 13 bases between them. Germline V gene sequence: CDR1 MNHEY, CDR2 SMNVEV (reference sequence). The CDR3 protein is CASSRESAYNEQFF. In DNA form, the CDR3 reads TGTGCCAGCAGCCGGGAGTCCGCATACAATGAGCAGTTCTTC.

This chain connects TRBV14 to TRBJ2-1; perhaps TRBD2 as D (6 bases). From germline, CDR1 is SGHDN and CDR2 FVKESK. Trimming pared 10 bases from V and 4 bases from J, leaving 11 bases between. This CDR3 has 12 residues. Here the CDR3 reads CATRLGYNEQFF. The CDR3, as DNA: TGTGCCACCAGACTAGGATACAATGAGCAGTTCTTC.

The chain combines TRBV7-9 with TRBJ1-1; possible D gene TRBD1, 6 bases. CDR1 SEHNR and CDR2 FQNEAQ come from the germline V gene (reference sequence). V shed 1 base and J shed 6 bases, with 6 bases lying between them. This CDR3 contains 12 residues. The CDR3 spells CASSLGQAEAFF. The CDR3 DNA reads TGTGCCAGCAGCTTAGGACAGGCTGAAGCTTTCTTT.

DNA of the CDR3: TGTGCCAGCAGCATCACTGGACAGGAGAACTACGAGCAGTACTTC. As protein: CASSITGQENYEQYF. The chain carries TRBV13 and TRBJ2-7, with TRBD1 identical over 7 bases. V dropped 5 bases and J dropped 3; count of bases not matched to a gene: 10. The CDR3 length is 15 residues. In germline, CDR1 is PRHDT, CDR2 FYEKMQ (reference sequence).

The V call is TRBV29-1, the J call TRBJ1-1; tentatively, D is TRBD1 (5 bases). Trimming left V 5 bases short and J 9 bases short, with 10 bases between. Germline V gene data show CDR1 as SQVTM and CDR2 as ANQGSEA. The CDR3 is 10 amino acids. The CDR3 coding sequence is TGCAGCGTTAATCAGGGTAAAGCTTTCTTT. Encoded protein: CSVNQGKAFF. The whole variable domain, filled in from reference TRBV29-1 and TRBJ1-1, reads SAVISQKPSRDICQRGTSLTIQCQVDSQVTMMFWYRQQPGQSLTLIATANQGSEATYESGFVIDKFPISRPNLTFSTLTVSNMSPEDSSIYLCSVNQGKAFFGQGTRLTVV.

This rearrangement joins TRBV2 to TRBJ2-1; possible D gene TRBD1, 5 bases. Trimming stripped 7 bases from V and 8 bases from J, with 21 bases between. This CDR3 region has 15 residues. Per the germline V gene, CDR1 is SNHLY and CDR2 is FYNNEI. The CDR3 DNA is TGTGCCAGCAACGGTCAGGGTCTCAGGACCGATGAGCAGTTCTTC. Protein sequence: CASNGQGLRTDEQFF.

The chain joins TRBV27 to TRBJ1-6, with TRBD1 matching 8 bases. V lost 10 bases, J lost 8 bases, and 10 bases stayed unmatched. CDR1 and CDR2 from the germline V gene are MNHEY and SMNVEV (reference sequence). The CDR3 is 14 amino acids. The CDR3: CATTAGGAYSPLHF. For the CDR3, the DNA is TGTGCCACCACTGCAGGGGGCGCTTATTCACCCCTCCACTTT.

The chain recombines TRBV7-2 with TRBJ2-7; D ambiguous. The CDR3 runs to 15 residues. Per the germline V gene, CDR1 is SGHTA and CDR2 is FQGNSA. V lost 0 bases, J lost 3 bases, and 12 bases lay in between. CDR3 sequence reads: CASSLADMAHYEQYF. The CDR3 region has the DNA TGTGCCAGCAGCTTAGCCGACATGGCGCACTACGAGCAGTACTTC.

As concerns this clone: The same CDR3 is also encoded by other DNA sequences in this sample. The CDR3 here is CASSIPGGSNYGYTF. In DNA form, the CDR3 reads TGTGCCAGTAGTATACCAGGGGGTTCGAACTATGGCTACACCTTC. The V call is TRBV19, the J call TRBJ1-2, with 7 bases fitting TRBD1. After removal of 2 bases from V and 2 bases from J, the junction contained 5 bases not matched to a gene. CDR1 is LNHDA and CDR2 is SQIVND in the germline V gene (reference sequence). This CDR3 has 15 amino acids.

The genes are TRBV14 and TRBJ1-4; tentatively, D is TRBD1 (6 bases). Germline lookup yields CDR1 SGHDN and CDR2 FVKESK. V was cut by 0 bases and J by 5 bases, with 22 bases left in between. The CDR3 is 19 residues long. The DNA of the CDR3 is TGTGCCAGCAGCCAAGATGTTTACAGGGAAGGTTTTAGAAATGAAAAACTGTTTTTT. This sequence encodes CASSQDVYREGFRNEKLFF.

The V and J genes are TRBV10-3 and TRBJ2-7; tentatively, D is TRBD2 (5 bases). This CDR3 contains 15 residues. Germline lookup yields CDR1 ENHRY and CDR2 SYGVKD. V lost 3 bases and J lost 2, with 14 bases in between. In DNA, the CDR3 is TGTGCCATCAGTGATCCAGGAGGTAGGACCTACGAGCAGTACTTC. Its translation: CAISDPGGRTYEQYF.